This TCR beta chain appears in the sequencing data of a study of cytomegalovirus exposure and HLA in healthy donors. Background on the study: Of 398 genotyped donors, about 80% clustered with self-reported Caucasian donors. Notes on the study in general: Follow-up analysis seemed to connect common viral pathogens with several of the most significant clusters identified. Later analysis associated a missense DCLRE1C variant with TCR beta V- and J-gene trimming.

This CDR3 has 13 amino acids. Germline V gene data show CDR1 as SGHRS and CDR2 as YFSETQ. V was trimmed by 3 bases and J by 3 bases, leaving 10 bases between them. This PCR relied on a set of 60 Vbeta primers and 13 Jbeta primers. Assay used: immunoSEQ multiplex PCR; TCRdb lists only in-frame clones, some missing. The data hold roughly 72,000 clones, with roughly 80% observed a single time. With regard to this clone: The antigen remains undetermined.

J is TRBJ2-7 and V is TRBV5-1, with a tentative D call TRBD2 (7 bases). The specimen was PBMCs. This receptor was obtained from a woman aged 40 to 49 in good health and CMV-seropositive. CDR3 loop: CASSWGGRYEQYF. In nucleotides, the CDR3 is TGCGCCAGCAGCTGGGGGGGGCGCTACGAGCAGTACTTC.